This T cell receptor beta chain was observed in a study of cytomegalovirus exposure and HLA in healthy donors. CDR1 and CDR2 (germline): LGHNA, YNFKEQ. The V segment lost 4 bases and the J segment 5 bases; nucleotides outside the gene matches: 5. The CDR3 runs 16 residues. Study observations and caveats: In an earlier analysis, in some 540 donors, most V segments appeared productive either ~87% or ~30% of the time.

A multiplex PCR was run with 60 Vbeta primers and 13 Jbeta primers. The protocol was immunoSEQ multiplex PCR, while the TCRdb copy is restricted to in-frame clones and leaves out a portion. The table includes 55,000 to 65,000 clones, over 75% detected once. Concerning this clone itself: As yet, its antigen is unknown.

Material: PBMCs. This TCR was sampled from a female donor in good health and CMV-seronegative. This chain uses TRBV4-2 with TRBJ2-1; 13 nucleotides line up with TRBD2. This CDR3 reads CASSPGLAGANNEQFF. The CDR3 DNA sequence: TGTGCCAGCAGCCCCGGACTAGCGGGGGCTAACAATGAGCAGTTCTTC.